These 26 T cell receptor beta chains came from one sample sequenced in a study of blood T cell repertoires in COVID-19. Here immunoSEQ multiplex PCR was the method, and the copy in TCRdb shows in-frame clones only, minus some. The profile shows 300,000 to 450,000 clones, approximately 87% of them singletons. The sequenced sample consisted of PBMCs or T cells enriched from blood (not recorded which). The receptors derive from a man aged 30 to 39 who had recovered from COVID-19.

The CDR3 nucleotides read TGCGCCAGCAGGGCAGGGTGGTACCAGCCCCAGCATTTT. Translated, it gives CASRAGWYQPQHF. V is TRBV10-2 and J is TRBJ1-5; D is possibly TRBD1 (5 bases). The CDR3 has 13 residues. CDR1 and CDR2 from the germline V gene are WSHSY and SAAADI. V was pared by 6 bases and J by 7 bases, with 13 bases between.

In DNA form, the CDR3 reads TGTGCCAGCAGCCCCCGACAGGCGGGCACCGGGGAGCTGTTTTTT. As protein: CASSPRQAGTGELFF. The gene calls are TRBV7-8 and TRBJ2-2, with D maybe TRBD1 (6 bases). CDR1 is SGHVS, CDR2 FQNEAQ, per germline. Trimming removed 5 bases at V and 4 bases at J, with 14 bases between. This CDR3 has 15 amino acids. The complete variable domain, with remaining parts taken from reference TRBV7-8 and TRBJ2-2, reads GAGVSQSPRYKVAKRGQDVALRCDPISGHVSLFWYQQALGQGPEFLTYFQNEAQLDKSGLPSDRFFAERPEGSVSTLKIQRTQQEDSAVYLCASSPRQAGTGELFFGEGSRLTVL.

In regard to this clone: Other DNA sequences in the same sample also yield this CDR3. The chain carries TRBV18 and TRBJ1-6, with D unclear. The CDR3 loop spans 13 amino acids. The germline V gene encodes CDR1 KGHSH and CDR2 LQKENI. V lost 2 bases to trimming and J lost 7 bases, with 6 bases between them. In DNA form, the CDR3 reads TGTGCCAGCTCACCAGGTCAGAATTCACCCCTCCACTTT. This codes for CASSPGQNSPLHF.

The CDR3 sequence is CASSYEGASTQYF. In DNA, the CDR3 is TGTGCCAGCAGTTACGAGGGGGCGAGTACGCAGTATTTT. The chain carries TRBV6-6 and TRBJ2-3; 7 bases are a match to TRBD1. Germline V gene lookup returns CDR1 MNHNY and CDR2 SVGAGI (reference sequence). With 2 bases clipped from V and 8 bases from J, the junction kept 4 bases outside the gene matches. CDR3 size: 13 residues.

The sample holds a few counts of this clone. The V call is TRBV6-5, the J call TRBJ1-5; D is uncertain. The germline V and J ends were trimmed by 9 bases and 1 base, with 10 bases remaining between them. The CDR3 sequence is 13 residues long. Looked up from germline, CDR1 is MNHEY and CDR2 is SVGAGI. CDR3 region: CASLRESNQPQHF. The CDR3 DNA follows: TGTGCCAGTCTAAGGGAGAGCAATCAGCCCCAGCATTTT.

This chain joins TRBV7-9 and TRBJ1-2; D is unresolved. Germline CDR1 SEHNR, CDR2 FQNEAQ (reference sequence). Trimming stripped 5 bases from V and 1 base from J, with 17 bases between. The CDR3 extends over 16 amino acids. The DNA for the CDR3 is TGTGCCAGCAGCGCAGGCCCTGGCGGGAATAACTATGGCTACACCTTC. This gives the protein CASSAGPGGNNYGYTF.

With respect to this clone: In the same sample, other DNA sequences code for this CDR3. The gene calls are TRBV30 and TRBJ1-2; D is unclear. Trimming took off 2 bases at V and 3 bases at J, with 4 bases between the two ends. The CDR3 extends over 11 amino acids. Germline CDR1 and CDR2: GTSNPN and SVGIG (reference sequence). The CDR3 here is CAWSPDYGYTF. As DNA, the CDR3 is TGTGCCTGGAGTCCAGACTATGGCTACACCTTC.

This clone was found a few times. The chain is built from TRBV3-1 (or the pseudogene TRBV3-2) and TRBJ2-7; possible D gene TRBD2, 5 bases. The CDR3 is made up of 14 amino acids. V was cut by 3 bases and J by 2 bases, with 11 bases left in between. Germline CDR1 LGHDT, CDR2 YNNKEL (reference sequence). In nucleotides, the CDR3 is TGTGCCAGCAGCCACCTCGACGGGGCCTACGAGCAGTACTTC. It specifies CASSHLDGAYEQYF.

The chain carries TRBV5-4 and TRBJ1-2, with 7 bases fitting TRBD1. This CDR3 region has 15 residues. V trimming: 4 bases; J trimming: 1 base; junction bases outside the gene matches: 7. From germline, CDR1 is SGHNT and CDR2 YYREEE (reference sequence). CDR3 DNA: TGTGCCAGCAGCCCCTCCGGGACAGTTAACTATGGCTACACCTTC. Translating it yields CASSPSGTVNYGYTF.

V and J are TRBV5-1 and TRBJ1-1; possibly TRBD1 for D (5 bases). The CDR3 totals 13 residues. Germline V gene data show CDR1 as SGHRS and CDR2 as YFSETQ. V gave up 4 bases and J gave up 6 bases, with 13 bases separating them. This CDR3 is CASSLNQGPEAFF. CDR3 in DNA: TGCGCCAGCAGCCTAAATCAGGGCCCTGAAGCTTTCTTT.

This clone has a handful of counts. This rearrangement joins TRBV12-3 or TRBV12-4 to TRBJ1-5, with TRBD1 as a possible D gene (5 bases). The CDR3 runs 13 residues. The V end was cut by 7 bases, the J end by 4 bases, with 11 bases between. The CDR3 loop reads CASIRGRNQPQHF. CDR3 bases: TGTGCCAGCATAAGGGGAAGGAATCAGCCCCAGCATTTT.

V gene TRBV3-1 (or the pseudogene TRBV3-2) combines with J gene TRBJ1-4, with TRBD1 matching 8 bases. Trimming at V came to 3 bases and at J to 7 bases, leaving 10 bases not matched to a gene. Per germline, CDR1 LGHDT and CDR2 YNNKEL (reference sequence). The CDR3 is 16 amino acids. CDR3 DNA sequence: TGTGCCAGCAGCCAGAGAAATACAGGGGGTGGTGAAAAACTGTTTTTT. Translated: CASSQRNTGGGEKLFF.

The gene calls are TRBV18 and TRBJ1-5; D may be TRBD1 (6 bases). The length of the CDR3 is 16 residues. V dropped 3 bases and J dropped 4 bases, with 16 bases sitting between them. CDR1 is KGHSH, CDR2 LQKENI, per germline. The CDR3 spells CASSPTDGGLNQPQHF. As DNA, the CDR3 is TGTGCCAGCTCACCGACGGACGGGGGGCTGAATCAGCCCCAGCATTTT.

In nucleotides, the CDR3 is TGTGCCAGCAGTTCCGGACAGTCTTATGGCTACACCTTC. This encodes CASSSGQSYGYTF. This chain links TRBV6-5 with TRBJ1-2, with a possible D match to TRBD1 (6 bases). This CDR3 is 13 amino acids long. Per the germline V gene, CDR1 is MNHEY and CDR2 is SVGAGI. Trimming took 4 bases from V and 5 from J, leaving 11 bases between them.

J is TRBJ2-1 and V is TRBV3-1 (or the pseudogene TRBV3-2), with D possibly matching TRBD2 (7 bases). The germline V gene has CDR1 LGHDT and CDR2 YNNKEL (reference sequence). Deletions cut 0 bases from V and 4 bases from J, with 10 bases between. The CDR3 loop spans 15 amino acids. CDR3 sequence reads: CASSQEGGGYNEQFF. In DNA, the CDR3 is TGTGCCAGCAGCCAAGAAGGGGGAGGGTACAATGAGCAGTTCTTC.

The chain joins TRBV11-1 to TRBJ2-5; D may be TRBD1 (5 bases). CDR3 length equals 16 residues. The germline V gene encodes CDR1 SGHAT and CDR2 FQDESV (reference sequence). V dropped 5 bases and J dropped 4 bases, with 20 bases sitting between them. CDR3 DNA: TGTGCCAGCAGCCCTGGGTCGGTGGGGCCGGGAGAGACCCAGTACTTC. Protein: CASSPGSVGPGETQYF.

V is TRBV21-1 and J is TRBJ2-1; the D call in the table, TRBD1, was not verified against the DNA. TRBV21-1 has pseudogene status. The CDR3 extends over 20 amino acids. CDR3 loop: CASTTSEPTRGTGDNNEQFF. The DNA for the CDR3 is TGTGCCAGCACCACAAGCGAACCTACTAGGGGGACAGGGGATAACAATGAGCAGTTCTTC.

The table lists this clone with a count of one. DNA for the CDR3: TGCGCCAGCAGCTTATCTAGCGACTACAATGAGCAGTTCTTC. Translated: CASSLSSDYNEQFF. The rearrangement uses TRBV5-1 and TRBJ2-1; TRBD2 might be the D (6 bases). CDR3 size: 14 residues. Germline CDR1 is SGHRS and CDR2 is YFSETQ. V was cut by 2 bases and J by 3 bases, with 9 bases left in between.

This clone was detected once. Within the sample, other DNA sequences also encode this same CDR3. The V and J genes are TRBV5-1 and TRBJ2-1; weak D call: TRBD2 (5 bases). Germline lookup yields CDR1 SGHRS and CDR2 YFSETQ. This CDR3 is built from 12 residues. V shed 3 bases and J shed 6 bases, with 7 bases lying between them. This chain's CDR3 is CASSWESNEQFF. In DNA, the CDR3 is TGCGCCAGCAGCTGGGAGAGCAATGAGCAGTTCTTC.

The chain uses TRBV5-1 and TRBJ2-7; D is perhaps TRBD1 (7 bases). CDR1 SGHRS and CDR2 YFSETQ come from the germline V gene. The CDR3 runs to 15 residues. V shed 4 bases and J shed 3 bases, with 17 bases lying between them. The CDR3 spells CASSRRQGLRYEQYF. The CDR3 bases are TGCGCCAGCAGCCGTCGACAGGGACTCCGCTACGAGCAGTACTTC.

V usage is TRBV3-1 (or the pseudogene TRBV3-2) and J usage is TRBJ2-2; 10 bases are a match to TRBD2. Germline V CDR1 and CDR2: LGHDT, YNNKEL (reference sequence). V gave up 0 bases and J gave up 3 bases; unmatched junction bases: 10. This CDR3 has 19 residues. CDR3 sequence: CASSQDGLAGELYTGELFF. Written as DNA, the CDR3 is TGTGCCAGCAGCCAAGATGGGCTAGCGGGGGAGCTCTACACCGGGGAGCTGTTTTTT.

V and J are TRBV5-1 and TRBJ1-1; D is possibly TRBD1 (5 bases). The CDR3 length is 18 residues. Trimming shortened V by 0 bases and J by 0 bases, and 18 bases separated the two germline ends. Germline V CDR1 and CDR2: SGHRS, YFSETQ. CDR3 DNA sequence: TGCGCCAGCAGCTTGGCCGCTGTACAGGCGAATCTGAACACTGAAGCTTTCTTT. Translating gives CASSLAAVQANLNTEAFF.

This rearrangement joins TRBV13 to TRBJ1-1; 8 bases agree with TRBD1. Germline V CDR1 and CDR2: PRHDT, FYEKMQ (reference sequence). The V and J ends lost 4 bases and 1 base, in that order; junction bases with no gene match: 2. CDR3 length: 14 residues. CDR3: CASSSGQANTEAFF. The CDR3 DNA follows: TGTGCCAGCAGCTCGGGACAGGCGAACACTGAAGCTTTCTTT.

The chain employs TRBV7-8 and TRBJ2-1; 7 bases map to TRBD2. Germline CDR1 SGHVS, CDR2 FQNEAQ. With 5 bases clipped from V and 5 bases from J, the junction kept 9 bases outside the gene matches. This CDR3 spans 15 amino acids. In DNA, the CDR3 is TGTGCCAGCAGCCCTTATCGGGGGGTAAACAATGAGCAGTTCTTC. Protein sequence: CASSPYRGVNNEQFF.

The chain uses TRBV7-9 and TRBJ1-3, with 8 nucleotides matching TRBD1. Germline V CDR1 and CDR2: SEHNR, FQNEAQ (reference sequence). V was clipped by 5 bases and J by 4 bases; unmatched bases: 7. CDR3 length: 15 amino acids. CDR3 residues: CASSRGQGYGNTIYF. The CDR3, as DNA: TGTGCCAGCAGCCGCGGACAGGGTTACGGAAACACCATATATTTT.

This chain connects TRBV9 to TRBJ1-2; the D gene is possibly TRBD1 (5 bases). The germline CDR1 and CDR2 sequences are SGDLS and YYNGEE. The CDR3 is 12 amino acids. V dropped 4 bases and J dropped 10 bases, with 14 bases sitting between them. CDR3 in DNA: TGTGCCAGCAGCACCTGGGTAGGGGACTACACCTTC. Its translation is CASSTWVGDYTF.